This T cell receptor (beta chain) came from a study of cytomegalovirus exposure and HLA in healthy donors. Points from the study as a whole: TCR beta V- and J-gene trimming was later associated with a missense DCLRE1C variant. Analyzed later, most CMV-associated TCR beta chains appeared HLA-restricted.

On this clone itself: What it recognizes is unknown.

Germline CDR1 and CDR2: PRHDT and FYEKMQ (reference sequence). V lost 6 bases, J lost 9 bases, and 10 bases stayed unmatched. The CDR3 loop spans 14 amino acids. With 60 Vbeta and 13 Jbeta primers, the PCR was carried out. Libraries were prepared by immunoSEQ multiplex PCR; TCRdb keeps only in-frame clonotypes and omits some of them. The top ten hold approximately 3.5% of the sample, which has under 60,000 clones, roughly 77% seen once. Sequences were obtained from PBMCs. This TCR was sampled from a woman in her 40s in good health and CMV-seropositive. The gene calls are TRBV13 and TRBJ2-1; TRBD2 matches 8 bases. CDR3 loop: CASRKGTRGVEQFF. DNA for the CDR3: TGTGCCAGCAGGAAGGGGACTAGGGGGGTTGAGCAGTTCTTC.